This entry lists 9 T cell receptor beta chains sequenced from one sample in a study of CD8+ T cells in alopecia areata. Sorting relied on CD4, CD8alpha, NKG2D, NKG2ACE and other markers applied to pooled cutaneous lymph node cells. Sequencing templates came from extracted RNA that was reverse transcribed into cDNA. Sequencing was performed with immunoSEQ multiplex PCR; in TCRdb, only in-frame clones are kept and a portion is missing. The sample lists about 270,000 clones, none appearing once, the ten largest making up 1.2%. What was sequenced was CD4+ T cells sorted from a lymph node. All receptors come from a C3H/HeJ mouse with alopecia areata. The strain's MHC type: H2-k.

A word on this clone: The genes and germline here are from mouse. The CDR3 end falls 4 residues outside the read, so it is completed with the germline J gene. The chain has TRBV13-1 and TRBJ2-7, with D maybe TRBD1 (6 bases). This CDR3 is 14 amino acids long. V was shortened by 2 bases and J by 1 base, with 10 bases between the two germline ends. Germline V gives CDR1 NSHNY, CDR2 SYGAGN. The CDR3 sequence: CASSDNRASYEQYF. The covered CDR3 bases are TGTGCCAGCAGTGACAACAGGGCGTCCTAT.

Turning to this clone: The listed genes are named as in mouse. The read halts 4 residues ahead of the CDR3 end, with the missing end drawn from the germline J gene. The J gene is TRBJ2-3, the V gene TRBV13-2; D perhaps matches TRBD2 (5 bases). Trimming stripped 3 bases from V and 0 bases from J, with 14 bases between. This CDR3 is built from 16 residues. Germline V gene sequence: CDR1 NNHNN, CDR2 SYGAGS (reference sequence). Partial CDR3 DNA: TGTGCCAGCGGTGGCCTGGGCCAGTCTAGTGCAGAA. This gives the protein CASGGLGQSSAE. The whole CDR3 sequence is CASGGLGQSSAETLYF.

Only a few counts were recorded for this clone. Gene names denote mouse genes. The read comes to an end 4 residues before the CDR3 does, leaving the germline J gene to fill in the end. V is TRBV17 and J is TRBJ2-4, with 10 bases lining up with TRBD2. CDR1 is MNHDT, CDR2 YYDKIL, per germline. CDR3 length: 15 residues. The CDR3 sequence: CASSRGWGGENTLYF. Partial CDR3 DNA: TGTGCTAGCAGTAGAGGCTGGGGGGGCGAAAAC.

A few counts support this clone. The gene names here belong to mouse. The DNA read from the CDR3 is TGTGCCAGCAGTGATCCCCTGCCCTAT. This encodes CASSDPLPY. The whole CDR3 sequence is CASSDPLPYEQYF. This chain connects TRBV13-3 to TRBJ2-7; D is unresolved. Coverage ceases 4 residues before the CDR3 finishes, and the germline J gene fills in the end. The CDR3 has 13 residues. Germline-derived CDR1 and CDR2 are NNHDY and SYVADS. Trimming left V 1 base short and J 2 bases short, with 7 bases between.

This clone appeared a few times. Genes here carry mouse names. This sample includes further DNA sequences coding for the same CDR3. The CDR3 loop reads CASSQANSDYTF. The CDR3 DNA, read in part, is TGTGCCAGCAGCCAGGCAAACTCC. The gene calls are TRBV13-1 and TRBJ1-2, with D unclear. The read terminates 4 residues before the CDR3 end, so the remaining end is supplied by the germline J gene. The germline gives CDR1 NSHNY, CDR2 SYGAGN. CDR3 length: 12 amino acids. With 5 bases removed from V and 0 bases from J, the gap between germline ends came to 5 bases.

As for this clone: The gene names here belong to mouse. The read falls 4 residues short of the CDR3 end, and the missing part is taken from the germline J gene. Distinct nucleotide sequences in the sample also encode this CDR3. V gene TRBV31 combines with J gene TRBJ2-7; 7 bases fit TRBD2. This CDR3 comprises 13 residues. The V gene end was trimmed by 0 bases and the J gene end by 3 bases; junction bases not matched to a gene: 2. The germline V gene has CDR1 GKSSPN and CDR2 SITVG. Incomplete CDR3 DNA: TGTGCCTGGAGTCTTACTGGGGTCTAT. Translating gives CAWSLTGVY. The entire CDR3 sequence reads CAWSLTGVYEQYF.

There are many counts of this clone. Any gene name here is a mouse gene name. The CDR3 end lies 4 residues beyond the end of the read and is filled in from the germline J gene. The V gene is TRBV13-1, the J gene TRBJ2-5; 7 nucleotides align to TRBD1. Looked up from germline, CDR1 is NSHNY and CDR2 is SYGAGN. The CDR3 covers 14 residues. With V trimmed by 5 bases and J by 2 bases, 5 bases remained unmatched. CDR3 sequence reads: CASRMGTVQDTQYF. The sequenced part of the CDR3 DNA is TGTGCCAGCAGGATGGGGACAGTCCAAGAC.

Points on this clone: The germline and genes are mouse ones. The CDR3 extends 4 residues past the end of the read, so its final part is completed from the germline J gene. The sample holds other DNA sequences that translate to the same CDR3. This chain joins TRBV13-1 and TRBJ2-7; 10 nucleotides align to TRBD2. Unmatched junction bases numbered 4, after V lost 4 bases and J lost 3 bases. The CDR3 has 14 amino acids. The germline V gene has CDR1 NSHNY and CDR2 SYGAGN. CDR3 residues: CASSPGGALYEQYF. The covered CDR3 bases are TGTGCCAGCAGTCCTGGGGGGGCGCTCTAT.

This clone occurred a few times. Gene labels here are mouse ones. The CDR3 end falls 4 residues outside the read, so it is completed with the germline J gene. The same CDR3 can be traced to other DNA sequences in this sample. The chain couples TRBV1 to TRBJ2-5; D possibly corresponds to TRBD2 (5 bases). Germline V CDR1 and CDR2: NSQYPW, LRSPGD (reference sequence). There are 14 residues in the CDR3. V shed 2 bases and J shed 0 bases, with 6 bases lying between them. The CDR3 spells CTCSALGNQDTQYF. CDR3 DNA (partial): TGCACCTGCAGTGCACTGGGAAACCAAGAC.